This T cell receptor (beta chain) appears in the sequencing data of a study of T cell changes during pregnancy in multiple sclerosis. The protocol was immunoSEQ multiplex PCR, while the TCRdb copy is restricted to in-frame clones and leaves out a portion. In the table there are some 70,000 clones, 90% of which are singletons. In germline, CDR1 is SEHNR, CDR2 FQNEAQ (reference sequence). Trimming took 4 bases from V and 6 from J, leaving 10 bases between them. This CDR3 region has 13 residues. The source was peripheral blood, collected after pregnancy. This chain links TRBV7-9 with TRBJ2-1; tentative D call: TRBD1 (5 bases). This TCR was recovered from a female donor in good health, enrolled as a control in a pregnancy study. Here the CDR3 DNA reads TGTGCCAGCAGCTCTCGACAGTTCAATGAGCAGTTCTTC. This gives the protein CASSSRQFNEQFF. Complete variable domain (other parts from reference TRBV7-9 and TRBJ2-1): DTGVSQNPRHKITKRGQNVTFRCDPISEHNRLYWYRQTLGQGPEFLTYFQNEAQLEKSRLLSDRFSAERPKGSFSTLEIQRTEQGDSAMYLCASSSRQFNEQFFGPGTRLTVL.